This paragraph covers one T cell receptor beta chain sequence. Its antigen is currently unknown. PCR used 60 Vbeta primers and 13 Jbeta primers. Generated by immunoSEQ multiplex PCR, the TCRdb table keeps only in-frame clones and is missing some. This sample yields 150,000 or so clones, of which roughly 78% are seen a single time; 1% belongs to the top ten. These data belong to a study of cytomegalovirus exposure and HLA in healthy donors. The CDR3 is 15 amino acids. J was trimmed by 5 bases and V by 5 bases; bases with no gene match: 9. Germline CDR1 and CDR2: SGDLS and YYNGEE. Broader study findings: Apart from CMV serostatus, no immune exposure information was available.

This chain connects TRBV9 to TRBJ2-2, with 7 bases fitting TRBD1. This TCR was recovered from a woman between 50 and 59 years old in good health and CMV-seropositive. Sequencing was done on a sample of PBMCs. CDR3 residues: CASRIGGSGTGELFF. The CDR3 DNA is TGTGCCAGCAGAATAGGGGGCTCCGGAACCGGGGAGCTGTTTTTT.